This entry lists 7 T cell receptor beta chains sequenced from one sample in a study of blood T cell repertoires in COVID-19. TCRdb's copy holds only in-frame clones and misses some; the assay was immunoSEQ multiplex PCR. The data contain about 480,000 clones, about 85% of them seen just once; the ten biggest clones take up almost 2%. Material: PBMCs or T cells enriched from blood (not recorded which). These receptors were collected from a woman aged 18-29 years with acute COVID-19.

V gene TRBV28 combines with J gene TRBJ1-5; unclear D gene. Looked up from germline, CDR1 is MDHEN and CDR2 is SYDVKM. The CDR3 covers 11 residues. Deletions cut 6 bases from V and 6 bases from J, with 6 bases between. The CDR3 region has the DNA TGTGCCAGCAGCTACGGTCAGCCCCAGCATTTT. This sequence encodes CASSYGQPQHF. The complete variable domain, with remaining parts taken from reference TRBV28 and TRBJ1-5, reads DVKVTQSSRYLVKRTGEKVFLECVQDMDHENMFWYRQDPGLGLRLIYFSYDVKMKEKGDIPEGYSVSREKKERFSLILESASTNQTSMYLCASSYGQPQHFGDGTRLSIL.

With respect to this clone: The junction and the germline gene differ at one end; a read error may be behind it. V and J are TRBV18 and TRBJ2-5, with a tentative D call TRBD1 (6 bases). CDR1 and CDR2 (germline): KGHSH, LQKENI. The CDR3 spans 17 residues. CDR3 coding DNA: TGTGCCAGCTTACCAAGGGACACAGGGCGTTCCCAAGAGACCCAGTACTTC. It encodes CASLPRDTGRSQETQYF.

The chain is built from TRBV9 and TRBJ2-5; 9 bases are shared with TRBD2. The trim removed 6 bases at V and 1 base at J, leaving 7 bases unmatched. There are 15 residues in the CDR3. CDR1 is SGDLS and CDR2 is YYNGEE in the germline V gene. CDR3 region: CASTVSGGIQETQYF. The CDR3, as DNA: TGTGCCAGCACCGTTAGCGGGGGCATCCAAGAGACCCAGTACTTC.

The rearrangement joins TRBV5-5 to TRBJ2-7; 8 bases agree with TRBD1. The CDR3 consists of 14 residues. The germline gives CDR1 SGHKS, CDR2 YYEKEE (reference sequence). Trimming took 4 bases from V and 3 from J; bases not matched to a gene: 6. CDR3 sequence (DNA): TGTGCCAGCAGCCTAACAGGGGGAATCTACGAGCAGTACTTC. The encoded protein is CASSLTGGIYEQYF. The full variable domain, its missing parts supplied by reference TRBV5-5 and TRBJ2-7, is DAGVTQSPTHLIKTRGQQVTLRCSPISGHKSVSWYQQVLGQGPQFIFQYYEKEERGRGNFPDRFSARQFPNYSSELNVNALLLGDSALYLCASSLTGGIYEQYFGPGTRLTVT.

This clone appeared once. The chain couples TRBV19 to TRBJ2-7; 8 bases are shared with TRBD2. This CDR3 spans 15 amino acids. Germline CDR1 and CDR2: LNHDA and SQIVND (reference sequence). Trimming cost V 8 bases and J 3 bases; bases outside gene matches: 12. The CDR3 region is CASSREGSVGYEQYF. In DNA form, the CDR3 reads TGTGCCAGTTCCCGGGAGGGAAGTGTTGGCTACGAGCAGTACTTC. Full variable domain (remainder filled in from reference TRBV19 and TRBJ2-7): DGGITQSPKYLFRKEGQNVTLSCEQNLNHDAMYWYRQDPGQGLRLIYYSQIVNDFQKGDIAEGYSVSREKKESFPLTVTSAQKNPTAFYLCASSREGSVGYEQYFGPGTRLTVT.

The rearrangement uses TRBV18 and TRBJ1-5; 7 positions agree with TRBD1. The ends lost 3 bases at V and 3 bases at J; junction bases unmatched: 5. CDR1 and CDR2 from the germline V gene are KGHSH and LQKENI. The CDR3 loop spans 15 amino acids. CDR3 region: CASSPWTGVNQPQHF. For the CDR3, the DNA is TGTGCCAGCTCACCGTGGACAGGAGTCAATCAGCCCCAGCATTTT. Based on the CDR3 plus reference TRBV18 and TRBJ1-5, the full variable domain is NAGVMQNPRHLVRRRGQEARLRCSPMKGHSHVYWYRQLPEEGLKFMVYLQKENIIDESGMPKERFSAEFPKEGPSILRIQQVVRGDSAAYFCASSPWTGVNQPQHFGDGTRLSIL.

J is TRBJ2-3 and V is TRBV3-1 (or the pseudogene TRBV3-2); D gene uncertain. CDR1 LGHDT and CDR2 YNNKEL come from the germline V gene (reference sequence). V dropped 6 bases and J dropped 2 bases, with 15 bases sitting between them. There are 15 residues in the CDR3. CDR3 bases: TGTGCCAGCAGGATCTGGAGCGCACACACAGATACGCAGTATTTT. Protein: CASRIWSAHTDTQYF.